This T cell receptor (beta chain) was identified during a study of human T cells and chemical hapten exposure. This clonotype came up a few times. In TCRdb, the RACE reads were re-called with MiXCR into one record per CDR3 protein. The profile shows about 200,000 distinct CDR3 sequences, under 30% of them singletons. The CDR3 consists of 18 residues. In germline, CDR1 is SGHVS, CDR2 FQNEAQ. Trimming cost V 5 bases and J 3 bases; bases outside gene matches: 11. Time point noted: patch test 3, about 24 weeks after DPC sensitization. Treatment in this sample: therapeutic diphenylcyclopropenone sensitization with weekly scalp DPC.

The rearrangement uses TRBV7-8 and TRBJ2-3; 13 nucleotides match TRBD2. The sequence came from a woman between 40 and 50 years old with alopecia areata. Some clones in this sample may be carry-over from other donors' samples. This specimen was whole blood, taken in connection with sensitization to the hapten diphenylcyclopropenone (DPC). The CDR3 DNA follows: TGTGCCAGCAGCCTATGGGGACTAGCGGGATCAGGTACAGATACGCAGTATTTT. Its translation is CASSLWGLAGSGTDTQYF.